This TCR beta chain was recovered during a study of blood T cell repertoires in COVID-19 (dated by TCRdb to between 2020 and 2021). Turning to the overall study: Samples from collaborators originated in the United States, Italy and Spain and spanned both the acute and convalescent phases of COVID-19. The prospective study material was composed of cDNA or gDNA derived from T cells, B-cell-depleted T cells, or PBMCs. Where available, HLA class I and class II types were obtained from metadata supplied by the sample provider rather than from assay-based typing. Samples were obtained from the ongoing ImmuneRACE study (first 160 participants) and from 950 to 1,500 subjects provided by 6 global collaborators. The repertoires were released in a freely available public database meant as a resource for research on the immune response to SARS-CoV-2. Sample metadata almost always included a de-identified subject ID, COVID-19 status, age in years and sex. The dataset comprised deeply sampled blood TCRbeta repertoires from subjects exposed to, actively infected with, or recovered from COVID-19. Paper-wide results and their limitations: Clinical and demographic metadata were provided uncurated, with the amount varying by source and participant.

Details on this clone: Its recognized antigen is unknown. Base qualities are not recorded, but no much larger clone differs from it by a single base.

Participants in the prospective study were aged about 18 to 95 years, lived in 20 to 25 United States geographic areas, and enrolled through a virtual design. To assign participants to cohorts, the prospective study relied on clinical history that participants themselves reported in a screening survey and a study questionnaire. Recovered participants in ImmuneRACE Cohort 3 were defined by two consecutive negative NP/OP PCR tests, clearance by a healthcare professional, or resolution of symptoms. Each participant in the prospective study had whole blood, serum and a nasopharyngeal or oropharyngeal swab collected by mobile phlebotomists. Participants in the prospective study had the option to provide additional blood draws and questionnaires over a roughly 2-month period. Prospective study blood samples were shipped either frozen or at room temperature before DNA extraction. V was cut back by 2 bases and J by 3 bases, leaving a gap of 7 bases between them. CDR1 is given as LGHNT and CDR2 as FRNRAP, both from the germline V gene. Its CDR3 holds 13 amino acids, cysteine through phenylalanine. CDR3 DNA is the only sequence kept; it has 39 bases, read in frame from the first base.

The immunoSEQ Assay, a bias-controlled multiplex PCR, was used to amplify TCRbeta CDR3 regions from genomic DNA. Per the original workflow: Within the assay, amplification of reference gene primers was used to estimate how many nucleated cells each sample contained. To quantify the absolute abundance of each unique TCRbeta CDR3 rearrangement, sequence reads were collapsed and filtered. Productive Simpson clonality was computed per sample as the square root of Simpson's diversity index over productive rearrangements. Here the immuneACCESS table is served through TCRdb, limited to in-frame sequences with V and J called. Missing clones are a known gap in these copies; in checked studies unresolved V genes cover under half, and the rest lacks a known reason. V, J and clone size were drawn from that table, and D and trimming were deduced from the DNA. The sample table lists 490,000 or so clones, 85% to 90% of them with a count of one. In total, the top ten clones hold 1.5% to 2% of the sample.

Sequenced input: PBMCs or T cells enriched from blood (not recorded which). The V gene is TRBV12-5 and the J gene is TRBJ1-2, with the D segment identity uncertain. This clonotype was sampled from a middle-aged woman who had recovered from COVID-19. The nucleotide sequence is given as TGTGCTAGTGGTTTGACCGGGTACTATGGCTACACCTTC. The resulting protein is CASGLTGYYGYTF.